This TCR beta chain originates from a study of T cell responses to AZD1222 COVID-19 vaccine. Only in-frame clones appear in the TCRdb table, and some are missing; sequencing was by immunoSEQ multiplex PCR. The profile covers about 83,000 clones, with 88% appearing a single time and more than 4.5% taken by the ten largest. V dropped 11 bases and J dropped 0 bases, with 10 bases sitting between them. Germline V gene lookup returns CDR1 SGHAT and CDR2 FQNNGV. CDR3 size: 12 residues. V usage is TRBV11-2 and J usage is TRBJ1-2, with unresolved D. The specimen comprised peripheral blood, sampled on day 0 of MenACWY control vaccination. This receptor was identified in an adult in good health. CDR3 in DNA: TGTGCCGCGTGGCAACCTAACTATGGCTACACCTTC. It is translated as CAAWQPNYGYTF.